A single count supports the clone carrying this T cell receptor beta chain. Survey-level TCR beta sequencing used the immunoSEQ assay. TCRdb keeps only in-frame clones here, not all; method: immunoSEQ multiplex PCR. This table holds about 50,000 clones, 93% found once. The sequenced sample was PBMCs. The source is a man aged 35 to 55 with rheumatoid arthritis.

The DNA for the CDR3 is TGTGCCAGCAGCCGCACAACCCGGATTGTCTACGAGCAGTACTTC. Protein sequence: CASSRTTRIVYEQYF. The chain carries TRBV21-1 and TRBJ2-7. TRBV21-1 constitutes a pseudogene. The CDR3 spans 15 residues.